The 14 T cell receptor beta chains presented below share a single source sample, sequenced in a study of patients and donors after allogeneic stem cell transplantation. Using its own MiXCR run on the RT-PCR reads, TCRdb lists one record per CDR3 protein. The sample contains approximately 140,000 distinct CDR3 sequences, 30% to 45% of which appear only once. Sequencing was done on a sample of blood, either unsorted or a sorted T cell fraction (not recorded which). Source of these receptors: a human donor who was either an allogeneic HSCT recipient or a stem cell or donor lymphocyte infusion donor (not recorded which). It is not recorded whose cells these are; they may come from a transplant donor.

The CDR3 DNA reads as TGCAGTGCTAGGTCGGAGGGGCATCAGCCCCAGCATTTT. Its protein is CSARSEGHQPQHF. This chain connects TRBV20-1 to TRBJ1-5; weak D call: TRBD1 (5 bases). Trimming stripped 3 bases from V and 5 bases from J, with 11 bases between. The CDR3 has 13 amino acids. The germline V gene has CDR1 DFQATT and CDR2 SNEGSKA (reference sequence).

J is TRBJ2-3 and V is TRBV9; perhaps D is TRBD1 or TRBD2 (5 bases each). Per the germline V gene, CDR1 is SGDLS and CDR2 is YYNGEE. This CDR3 has 16 residues. V lost 0 bases, J lost 2 bases, and 13 bases lay in between. CDR3 coding DNA: TGTGCCAGCAGCGTAGCCGGGGCCGCACACACAGATACGCAGTATTTT. It codes for CASSVAGAAHTDTQYF.

This clonotype has a handful of counts. This chain joins TRBV20-1 and TRBJ2-1; D possibly corresponds to TRBD1 (6 bases). Trimming took 3 bases from V and 6 from J, leaving 15 bases between them. The CDR3 sequence is 14 residues long. The germline V gene has CDR1 DFQATT and CDR2 SNEGSKA (reference sequence). The DNA of the CDR3 is TGCAGTGCTAGCGGTCGGAGAGGGGGCAATGAGCAGTTCTTC. Its protein is CSASGRRGGNEQFF.

This clonotype has just a few counts. The chain is built from TRBV20-1 and TRBJ1-4; maybe TRBD1 (6 bases). The V gene's germline CDR1 is DFQATT and CDR2 SNEGSKA (reference sequence). The CDR3 consists of 12 residues. The V end lost 6 bases, the J end lost 5 bases, and 10 bases lay between the germline ends. The CDR3 bases are TGCAGTGCCACAGGGTTAAATGAAAAACTGTTTTTT. Translated: CSATGLNEKLFF.

The sample holds a few counts of this clonotype. The chain employs TRBV12-3 or TRBV12-4 and TRBJ1-2; D is uncertain. This CDR3 comprises 14 residues. V was trimmed by 5 bases and J by 2 bases, leaving 12 bases between them. Here the CDR3 DNA reads TGTGCCAGCAGTCCTTCGACCGGGAACTATGGCTACACCTTC. Its protein is CASSPSTGNYGYTF.

The chain combines TRBV25-1 with TRBJ1-6; D uncertain. V was cut by 1 base and J by 0 bases, with 7 bases left in between. Germline CDR1 is MGHDK and CDR2 is SYGVNS. This CDR3 comprises 16 residues. CDR3 in amino acids: CASSEFRSSYNSPLHF. For the CDR3, the DNA is TGTGCCAGCAGTGAATTCCGGAGCTCCTATAATTCACCCCTCCACTTT.

The chain is built from TRBV20-1 and TRBJ1-2, with D possibly being TRBD1 (5 bases). Germline CDR1 reads DFQATT; CDR2 reads SNEGSKA (reference sequence). CDR3 size: 15 residues. Trimming stripped 0 bases from V and 1 base from J, with 12 bases between. CDR3 protein: CSARDYTGLNYGYTF. DNA for the CDR3: TGCAGTGCTAGAGATTACACAGGCCTTAACTATGGCTACACCTTC.

The V and J genes are TRBV5-5 and TRBJ2-2, with unresolved D. V dropped 2 bases and J dropped 3 bases, with 8 bases sitting between them. The CDR3 has 14 residues. Germline V gene lookup returns CDR1 SGHKS and CDR2 YYEKEE (reference sequence). For the CDR3, the DNA is TGTGCCAGCAGCTTCCGTCGGGACACCGGGGAGCTGTTTTTT. Its protein product is CASSFRRDTGELFF.

CDR3 sequence: CSAPPDESSYNEQFF. The CDR3 bases are TGCAGTGCCCCTCCCGACGAGAGCTCCTACAATGAGCAGTTCTTC. The V call is TRBV20-1, the J call TRBJ2-1; no clear D gene. CDR1 is DFQATT, CDR2 SNEGSKA, per germline (reference sequence). The CDR3 has 15 amino acids. Trimming took 6 bases from V and 0 from J, leaving 15 bases between them.

The rearrangement links TRBV12-3 or TRBV12-4 to TRBJ1-2; D unresolved. The V end was cut by 6 bases, the J end by 2 bases, with 7 bases between. This CDR3 region has 12 residues. This chain's CDR3 is CASSSSNYGYTF. The CDR3 coding sequence is TGTGCCAGCAGCTCCTCAAACTATGGCTACACCTTC.

This rearrangement joins TRBV4-3 to TRBJ2-1; TRBD1 or TRBD2 may be the D gene (6 bases each). The germline V and J ends were trimmed by 5 bases and 4 bases, with 15 bases remaining between them. Germline V gene data show CDR1 as LGHNA and CDR2 as YSLEER. The CDR3 runs to 15 residues. Here the CDR3 reads CASSTSLGGYNEQFF. CDR3 nucleotide sequence: TGCGCCAGCAGCACCTCCCTAGGGGGGTACAATGAGCAGTTCTTC.

This clonotype was detected a few times. The chain uses TRBV6-5 and TRBJ1-6; D unresolved. This CDR3 contains 13 residues. Looked up from germline, CDR1 is MNHEY and CDR2 is SVGAGI. The V and J ends lost 6 bases and 8 bases respectively, with 11 bases between them. The CDR3 loop is CASSRGGYSPLHF. CDR3 in DNA: TGTGCCAGCAGCCGCGGAGGGTATTCACCCCTCCACTTT.

For the CDR3, the DNA is TGCGCCAGCAGCCCCGGACTAGCGGGGGAGCAAGAGACCCAGTACTTC. Protein product: CASSPGLAGEQETQYF. The chain recombines TRBV5-1 with TRBJ2-5; 13 bases fit TRBD2. CDR3 length: 16 residues. Unmatched junction bases numbered 5, after V lost 4 bases and J lost 2 bases. Germline-derived CDR1 and CDR2 are SGHRS and YFSETQ. The full variable domain, with the rest looked up from reference TRBV5-1 and TRBJ2-5, is KAGVTQTPRYLIKTRGQQVTLSCSPISGHRSVSWYQQTPGQGLQFLFEYFSETQRNKGNFPGRFSGRQFSNSRSEMNVSTLELGDSALYLCASSPGLAGEQETQYFGPGTRLLVL.

The chain combines TRBV6-5 with TRBJ1-5; perhaps TRBD1 as D (6 bases). With 7 bases removed from V and 11 bases from J, the gap between germline ends came to 15 bases. The CDR3 runs 12 residues. Germline CDR1 is MNHEY and CDR2 is SVGAGI. CDR3 amino acids: CASTPVRGSQHF. CDR3 bases: TGTGCCAGCACCCCTGTTAGGGGGTCCCAGCATTTT.